This TCR beta chain is from a study of spatial heterogeneity in lung cancer. Study in general: The study observed each unique TCR and UMI combination more than ten times on average in raw reads.

The study tagged each TCR cDNA molecule with a unique molecular identifier. TCRdb re-called the 5' RACE reads through MiXCR, storing one row per CDR3 protein. The repertoire consists of roughly 80,000 distinct CDR3 sequences, with 7% to 9% occurring once and the leading ten covering approximately 6.3%. This sample's time point: sample taken at primary tumor resection. Sequencing was performed on whole RNA extracted from tumor and nontumor lung tissue, or from frozen PBMC, and the material was left unsorted. Germline V gene data show CDR1 as KGHSH and CDR2 as LQKENI. The CDR3 extends over 15 amino acids. V dropped 1 base and J dropped 4 bases, with 13 bases sitting between them.

Sequencing used PBMCs, obtained at surgery. The sequence came from a male donor with early-stage non-small cell lung cancer. The rearrangement joins TRBV18 to TRBJ1-1; tentatively, D is TRBD1 (5 bases). The CDR3: CASSPRGGVGTEAFF. The CDR3 coding sequence is TGTGCCAGCTCACCACGGGGAGGGGTTGGCACTGAAGCTTTCTTT.